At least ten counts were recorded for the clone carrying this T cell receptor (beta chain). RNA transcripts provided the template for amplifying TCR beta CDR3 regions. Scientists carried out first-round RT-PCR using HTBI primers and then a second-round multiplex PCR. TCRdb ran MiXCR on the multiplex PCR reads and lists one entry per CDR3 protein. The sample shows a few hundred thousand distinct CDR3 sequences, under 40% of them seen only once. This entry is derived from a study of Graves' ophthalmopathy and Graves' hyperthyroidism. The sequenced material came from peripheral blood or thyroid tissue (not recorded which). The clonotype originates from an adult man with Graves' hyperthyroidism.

CDR3 bases: TGTGCCACCAGTGATTCAGGGTACACTGAAGCTTTCTTT. The encoded protein is CATSDSGYTEAFF. This chain connects TRBV24-1 to TRBJ1-1; TRBD1 is a possible D gene (5 bases). Trimming removed 2 bases from V and 3 bases from J, with 6 bases in between. The CDR3 contains 13 residues. Germline CDR1 reads KGHDR; CDR2 reads SFDVKD.